The rows below give T cell receptor beta chains drawn from one sample of a study of T-cell reconstitution after alpha-beta-depleted transplantation in children. TCRdb called the PCR reads again in MiXCR, with one record for every CDR3 protein. The sample holds 670,000 or so distinct CDR3 sequences, around 12% seen once. The sample was PBMCs, taken before TCRalphabeta/CD19-depleted stem cell transplant. Receptor source: a girl under 10 years old with congenital amegakaryocytic thrombocytopenia, due to receive a stem cell transplant. Each CDR3 is given with its conserved first and last residue. The order of the fields is CDR3 protein, CDR3 DNA, D gene, V gene, clone size, J gene. D genes are given only for firm matches. Clone size is shown for a subset of rows, as once, few, many or a class of expanded clone.

CDR3aa: CASSSPLRDPKNIQYF; CDR3nt: TGTGCCAGCAGTAGCCCACTCAGGGATCCCAAAAACATTCAGTACTTC; d_gene: NA; v_gene: TRBV27; abundance: NA; j_gene: TRBJ2-4
CDR3aa: CASSQGFAGRLVETEAFF; CDR3nt: TGCGCCAGCAGCCAAGGGTTCGCAGGGCGGTTGGTTGAAACTGAAGCTTTCTTT; d_gene: NA; v_gene: TRBV4-1; abundance: many; j_gene: TRBJ1-1
CDR3aa: CAISESNIVAYEQYF; CDR3nt: TGTGCCATCAGTGAGTCGAATATCGTAGCCTACGAGCAGTACTTC; d_gene: NA; v_gene: TRBV10-3; abundance: many; j_gene: TRBJ2-7
CDR3aa: CASSDAGTPLDEQFF; CDR3nt: TGTGCCAGCAGTGACGCCGGAACTCCCCTCGATGAGCAGTTCTTC; d_gene: NA; v_gene: TRBV6-4; abundance: few; j_gene: TRBJ2-1
CDR3aa: CASGKARDNSYEQYF; CDR3nt: TGTGCCAGCGGAAAGGCCCGGGACAACTCCTACGAGCAGTACTTC; d_gene: NA; v_gene: TRBV12-3/TRBV12-4; abundance: NA; j_gene: TRBJ2-7
CDR3aa: CASTVDRNTYEQYF; CDR3nt: TGTGCCAGCACCGTAGACAGGAACACCTACGAGCAGTACTTC; d_gene: NA; v_gene: TRBV2; abundance: many; j_gene: TRBJ2-7
CDR3aa: CATRDRLAKNIQYF; CDR3nt: TGTGCCACTCGGGACAGACTAGCCAAAAACATTCAGTACTTC; d_gene: TRBD1; v_gene: TRBV5-8; abundance: few; j_gene: TRBJ2-4
CDR3aa: CASSERTLNQPQHF; CDR3nt: TGTGCCAGCAGTGAACGGACCCTGAATCAGCCCCAGCATTTT; d_gene: NA; v_gene: TRBV2; abundance: NA; j_gene: TRBJ1-5
CDR3aa: CASSSGTGGHTGELFF; CDR3nt: TGTGCCAGCAGCTCCGGGACAGGGGGCCACACCGGGGAGCTGTTTTTT; d_gene: TRBD1; v_gene: TRBV7-7; abundance: NA; j_gene: TRBJ2-2
CDR3aa: CASSLSERARVKNIQYF; CDR3nt: TGTGCCAGCAGTTTATCAGAGCGTGCCAGAGTCAAAAACATTCAGTACTTC; d_gene: NA; v_gene: TRBV28; abundance: NA; j_gene: TRBJ2-4
CDR3aa: CASSQLRLAGVEQFF; CDR3nt: TGCGCCAGCAGCCAACTTAGACTAGCGGGTGTGGAGCAGTTCTTC; d_gene: TRBD2; v_gene: TRBV4-1; abundance: NA; j_gene: TRBJ2-1
CDR3aa: CSGKTENTEAFF; CDR3nt: TGCAGCGGAAAAACAGAGAACACTGAAGCTTTCTTT; d_gene: NA; v_gene: TRBV29-1; abundance: NA; j_gene: TRBJ1-1
CDR3aa: CASKRDGGYGYTF; CDR3nt: TGTGCCAGCAAACGCGACGGAGGATATGGCTACACCTTC; d_gene: NA; v_gene: TRBV6-1; abundance: NA; j_gene: TRBJ1-2
CDR3aa: CASSLGPPGLALTQYF; CDR3nt: TGTGCCAGCAGCTTAGGCCCCCCGGGACTAGCATTGACCCAGTACTTC; d_gene: TRBD2; v_gene: TRBV7-9; abundance: few; j_gene: TRBJ2-5
CDR3aa: CARTSGSHGELFF; CDR3nt: TGTGCCAGAACTAGCGGGAGTCACGGGGAGCTGTTTTTT; d_gene: TRBD2; v_gene: TRBV7-9; abundance: many; j_gene: TRBJ2-2
CDR3aa: CSASETGRPYNEQFF; CDR3nt: TGCAGTGCTTCGGAAACAGGAAGACCCTACAATGAGCAGTTCTTC; d_gene: NA; v_gene: TRBV20-1; abundance: many; j_gene: TRBJ2-1
CDR3aa: CATSVAGLGSGYTF; CDR3nt: TGTGCCACCAGCGTAGCGGGACTCGGGAGCGGCTACACCTTC; d_gene: NA; v_gene: TRBV15; abundance: few; j_gene: TRBJ1-2
CDR3aa: CASSLSGRAHNEQFF; CDR3nt: TGTGCCAGCAGCTTAAGCGGGAGGGCCCACAATGAGCAGTTCTTC; d_gene: TRBD2; v_gene: TRBV7-9; abundance: few; j_gene: TRBJ2-1
CDR3aa: CASSLRGEEQFF; CDR3nt: TGTGCCAGCAGTTTGCGCGGGGAAGAGCAGTTCTTC; d_gene: NA; v_gene: TRBV28; abundance: many; j_gene: TRBJ2-1
CDR3aa: CASSPLQGLSSGANVLTF; CDR3nt: TGTGCCAGCTCACCGCTACAGGGATTAAGCTCTGGGGCCAACGTCCTGACTTTC; d_gene: NA; v_gene: TRBV18; abundance: NA; j_gene: TRBJ2-6